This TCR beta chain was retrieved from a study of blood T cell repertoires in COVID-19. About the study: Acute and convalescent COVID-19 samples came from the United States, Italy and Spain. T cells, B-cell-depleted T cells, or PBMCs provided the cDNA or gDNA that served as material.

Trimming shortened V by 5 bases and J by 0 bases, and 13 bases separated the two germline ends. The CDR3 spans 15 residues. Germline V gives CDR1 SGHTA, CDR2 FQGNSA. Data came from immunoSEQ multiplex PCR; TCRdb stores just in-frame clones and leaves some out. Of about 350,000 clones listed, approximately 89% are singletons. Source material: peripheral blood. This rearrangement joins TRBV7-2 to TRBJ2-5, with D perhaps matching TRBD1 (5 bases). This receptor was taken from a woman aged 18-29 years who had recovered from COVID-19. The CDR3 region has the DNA TGTGCCAGCAGCGACCGGACAACGTACCAAGAGACCCAGTACTTC. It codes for CASSDRTTYQETQYF. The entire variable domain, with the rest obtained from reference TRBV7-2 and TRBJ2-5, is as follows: GAGVSQSPSNKVTEKGKDVELRCDPISGHTALYWYRQSLGQGLEFLIYFQGNSAPDKSGLPSDRFSAERTGGSVSTLTIQRTQQEDSAVYLCASSDRTTYQETQYFGPGTRLLVL.